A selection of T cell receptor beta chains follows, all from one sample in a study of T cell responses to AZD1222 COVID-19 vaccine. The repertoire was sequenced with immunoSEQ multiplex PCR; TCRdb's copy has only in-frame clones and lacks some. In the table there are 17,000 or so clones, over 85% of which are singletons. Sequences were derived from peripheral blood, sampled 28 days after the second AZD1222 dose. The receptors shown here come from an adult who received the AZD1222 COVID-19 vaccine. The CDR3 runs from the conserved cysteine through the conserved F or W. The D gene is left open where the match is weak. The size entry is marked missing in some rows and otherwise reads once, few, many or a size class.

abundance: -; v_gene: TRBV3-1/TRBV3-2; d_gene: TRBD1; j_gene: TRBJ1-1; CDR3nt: TGTGCCAGCAGCCTCAATCCCGGGACAGGGGACGTCGCTTTCTTT; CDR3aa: CASSLNPGTGDVAFF
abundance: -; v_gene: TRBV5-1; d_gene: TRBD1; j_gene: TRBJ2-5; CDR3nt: TGCGCCAGTAATTCGGGACAGGGGCCTCGAGAGACCCAGTACTTC; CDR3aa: CASNSGQGPRETQYF
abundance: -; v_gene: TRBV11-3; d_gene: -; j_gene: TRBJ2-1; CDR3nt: TGTGCCAGCAGTCTCTCCGCGCGATACAATGAGCAGTTCTTC; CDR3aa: CASSLSARYNEQFF
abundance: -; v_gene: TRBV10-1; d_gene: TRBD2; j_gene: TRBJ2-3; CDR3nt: TGCGCCAGCAGTGTAGGGGCTAGCGGGAGATCGGATACGCAGTATTTT; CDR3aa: CASSVGASGRSDTQYF
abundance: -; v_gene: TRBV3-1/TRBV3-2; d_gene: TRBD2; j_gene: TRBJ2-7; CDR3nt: TGTGCCAGCAGCCAAAGACTAGCTGCCTACGAGCAGTACTTC; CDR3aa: CASSQRLAAYEQYF
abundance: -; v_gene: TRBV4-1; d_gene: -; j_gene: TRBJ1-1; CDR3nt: TGCGCCAGCAGCCAAGCCTATGAGGCAGGCGTTAACACTGAAGCTTTCTTT; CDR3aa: CASSQAYEAGVNTEAFF
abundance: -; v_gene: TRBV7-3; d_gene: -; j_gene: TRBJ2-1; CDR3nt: TGTGCCAGCAGCTCCTATCTTAGCGATGAGCAGTTCTTC; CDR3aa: CASSSYLSDEQFF
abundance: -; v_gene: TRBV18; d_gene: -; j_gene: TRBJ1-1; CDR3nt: TGTGCCAGCTCATCTTCGCAGGGTATTGAAGCTTTCTTT; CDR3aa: CASSSSQGIEAFF
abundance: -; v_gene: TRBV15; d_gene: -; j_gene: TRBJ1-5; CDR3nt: TGTGCCACCGATGGCGGGAGAAGGGATCAGCCCCAGCATTTT; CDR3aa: CATDGGRRDQPQHF
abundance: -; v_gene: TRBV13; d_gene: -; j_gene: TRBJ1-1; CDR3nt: TGTGCCAGCAGCTTAGCGGGGAATATGAACACTGAAGCTTTCTTT; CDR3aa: CASSLAGNMNTEAFF
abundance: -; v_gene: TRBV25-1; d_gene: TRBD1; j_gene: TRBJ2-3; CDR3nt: TGTGCCAGCAGTCGCGATACCGGGACAGGAAGCACAGATACGCAGTATTTT; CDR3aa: CASSRDTGTGSTDTQYF
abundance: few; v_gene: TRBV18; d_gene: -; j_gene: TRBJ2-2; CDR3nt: TGTGCCAGCTCAGAACAGAACACCGGGGAGCTGTTTTTT; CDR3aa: CASSEQNTGELFF
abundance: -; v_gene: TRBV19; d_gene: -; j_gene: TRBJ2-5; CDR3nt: TGTGCCAGTAGTCCCCGGACTGGGGTGGAGACCCAGTACTTC; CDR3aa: CASSPRTGVETQYF
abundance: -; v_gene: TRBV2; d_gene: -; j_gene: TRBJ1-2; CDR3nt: TGTGCCAGCAGAATCGGGACCCATTGGGGCTACACCTTC; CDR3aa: CASRIGTHWGYTF
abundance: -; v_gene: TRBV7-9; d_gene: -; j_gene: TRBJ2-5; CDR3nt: TGTGCCAGCAGCGCAACAGGAGAGACCCAGTACTTC; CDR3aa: CASSATGETQYF
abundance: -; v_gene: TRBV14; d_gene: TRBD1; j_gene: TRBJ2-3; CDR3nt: TGTGCCAGCAGCCAAGATTTAGGACAGGGGGCATCTGATACGCAGTATTTT; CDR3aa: CASSQDLGQGASDTQYF
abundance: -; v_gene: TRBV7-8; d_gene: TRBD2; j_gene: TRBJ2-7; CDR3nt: TGTGCCAGCAGCTTTTATAGCGGGAGCAGCTCCTACGAGCAGTACTTC; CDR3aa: CASSFYSGSSSYEQYF
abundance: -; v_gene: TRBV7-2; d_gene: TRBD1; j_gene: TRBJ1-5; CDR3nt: TGTGCCAGCAGCTTAGTGTCGGCAGGGGGACAGCCCCAGCATTTT; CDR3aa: CASSLVSAGGQPQHF
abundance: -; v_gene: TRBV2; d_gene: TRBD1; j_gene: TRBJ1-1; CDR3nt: TGTGCCAGCAGTGGGACAGGGGGTCCGAACACTGAAGCTTTCTTT; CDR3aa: CASSGTGGPNTEAFF
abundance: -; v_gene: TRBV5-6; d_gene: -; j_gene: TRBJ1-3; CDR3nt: TGTGCCAGCAGCTTGGACCGGGGGGGTTTCTCTGGAAACACCATATATTTT; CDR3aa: CASSLDRGGFSGNTIYF
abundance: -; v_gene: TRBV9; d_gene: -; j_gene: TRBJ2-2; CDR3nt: TGTGCCAGCAGCATGGACGGCCGACGATCCGGGGAGCTGTTTTTT; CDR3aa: CASSMDGRRSGELFF
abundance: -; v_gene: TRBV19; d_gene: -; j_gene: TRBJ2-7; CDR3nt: TGTGCCAGTAGTGTTGGCAAGGGAAGCTACGAGCAGTACTTC; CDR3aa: CASSVGKGSYEQYF
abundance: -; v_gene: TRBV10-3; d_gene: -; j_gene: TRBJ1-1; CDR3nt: TGTGCCATCAGTGAGCCCGGGGGTACTGAAGCTTTCTTT; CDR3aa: CAISEPGGTEAFF
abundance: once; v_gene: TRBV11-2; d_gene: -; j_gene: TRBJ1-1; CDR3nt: TGTGCCAGCAGCTCTCTATTGAACACTGAAGCTTTCTTT; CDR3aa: CASSSLLNTEAFF
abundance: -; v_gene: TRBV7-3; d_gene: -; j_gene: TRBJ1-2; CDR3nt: TGTGCCAGCGGCGGCCGAGGTTCTGGCTACACCTTC; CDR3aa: CASGGRGSGYTF
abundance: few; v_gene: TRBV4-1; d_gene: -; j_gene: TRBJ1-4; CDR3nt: TGCGCCAGCAAGCGTCTTGGGACGGCACCCTCCAAACTGTTTTTT; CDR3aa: CASKRLGTAPSKLFF
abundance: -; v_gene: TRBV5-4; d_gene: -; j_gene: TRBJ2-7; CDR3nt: TGTGCCAGCAGCCCACCCGCCAGCACAGCCTACGAGCAGTACTTC; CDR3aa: CASSPPASTAYEQYF
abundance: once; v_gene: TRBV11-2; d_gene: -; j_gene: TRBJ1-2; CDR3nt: TGTGCCAGCAGCTTAGCCCCCCCTGGCTACACCTTC; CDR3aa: CASSLAPPGYTF
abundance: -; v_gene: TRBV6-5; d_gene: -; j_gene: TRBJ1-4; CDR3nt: TGTGCCAGCAGTTACGGGGACGCCTCTAATGAAAAACTGTTTTTT; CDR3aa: CASSYGDASNEKLFF